A single T cell receptor (beta chain) is shown here with its context. These data belong to a study of shared clonotypes between healthy human individuals. The method was immunoSEQ multiplex PCR; TCRdb's version includes in-frame clones alone and lacks a portion of them. The table lists some 980,000 clones, around three quarters of them singletons. V lost 3 bases and J 6 bases, leaving 17 bases between the germline ends. Per the germline V gene, CDR1 is SEHNR and CDR2 is FQNEAQ (reference sequence). The CDR3 extends over 15 amino acids. The clonotype originates from a man aged 18 to 35 in good health. The V and J genes are TRBV7-9 and TRBJ1-2, with D hard to call. Sequencing input: memory CD4+ T cells sorted from blood. Documented subset: CD45RA-negative fraction. CDR3 in DNA: TGTGCCAGCAGCTTTATGGTAGGAAGTAAGGATGGCTACACCTTC. This encodes CASSFMVGSKDGYTF.